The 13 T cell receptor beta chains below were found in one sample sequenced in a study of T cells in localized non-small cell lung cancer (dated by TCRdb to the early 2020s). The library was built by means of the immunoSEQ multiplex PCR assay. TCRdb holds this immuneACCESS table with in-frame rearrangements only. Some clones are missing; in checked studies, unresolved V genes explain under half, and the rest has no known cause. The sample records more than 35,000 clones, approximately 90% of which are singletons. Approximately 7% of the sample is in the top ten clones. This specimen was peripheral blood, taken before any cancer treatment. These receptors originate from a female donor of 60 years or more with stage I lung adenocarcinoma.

The CDR3: CASSLGHSITEAFF. The CDR3 DNA reads as TGTGCCAGCAGCTTGGGACACTCAATCACTGAAGCTTTCTTT. The chain links TRBV7-3 to TRBJ1-1, with D maybe TRBD1 (6 bases). V was cut by 3 bases and J by 4 bases, with 12 bases left in between. This CDR3 is 14 amino acids long. Germline values: CDR1 SGHTA, CDR2 FQGTGA.

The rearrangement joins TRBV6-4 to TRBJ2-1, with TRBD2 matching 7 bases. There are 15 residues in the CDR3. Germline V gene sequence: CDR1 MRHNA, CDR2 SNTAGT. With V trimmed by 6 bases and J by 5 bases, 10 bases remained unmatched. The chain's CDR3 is CASRVGLAANNEQFF. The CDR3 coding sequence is TGTGCCAGCAGGGTAGGGCTAGCGGCGAACAATGAGCAGTTCTTC.

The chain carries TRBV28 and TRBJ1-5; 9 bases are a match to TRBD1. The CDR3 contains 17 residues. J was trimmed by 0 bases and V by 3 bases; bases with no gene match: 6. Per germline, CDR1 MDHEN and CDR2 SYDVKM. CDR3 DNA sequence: TGTGCCAGCAGTTTGGGGGGGACAGGGCTTAGCAATCAGCCCCAGCATTTT. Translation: CASSLGGTGLSNQPQHF.

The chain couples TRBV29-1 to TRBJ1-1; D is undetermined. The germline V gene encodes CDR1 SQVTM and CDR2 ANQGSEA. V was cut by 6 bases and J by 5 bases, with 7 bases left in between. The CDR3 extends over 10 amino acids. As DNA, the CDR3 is TGCAGCGTGATAAGTACTGAAGCTTTCTTT. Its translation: CSVISTEAFF.

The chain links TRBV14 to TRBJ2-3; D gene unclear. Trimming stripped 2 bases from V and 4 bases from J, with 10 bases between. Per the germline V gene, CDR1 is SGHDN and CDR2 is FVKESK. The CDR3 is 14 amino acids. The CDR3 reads CASSQRVTADTQYF. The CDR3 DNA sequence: TGTGCCAGCAGCCAAAGGGTAACAGCAGATACGCAGTATTTT.

The CDR3 spells CASLSLWGGPYEQYF. The CDR3 bases are TGTGCCAGCCTCAGCCTCTGGGGCGGACCCTACGAGCAGTACTTC. The chain carries TRBV6-1 and TRBJ2-7, with a weak D call TRBD1 (5 bases). Trimming removed 8 bases at V and 2 bases at J, with 19 bases between. The CDR3 has 15 amino acids. Germline V gene data show CDR1 as MNHNS and CDR2 as SASEGT.

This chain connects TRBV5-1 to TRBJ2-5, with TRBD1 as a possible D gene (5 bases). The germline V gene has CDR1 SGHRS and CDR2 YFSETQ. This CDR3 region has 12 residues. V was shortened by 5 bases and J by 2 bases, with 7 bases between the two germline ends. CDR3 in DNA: TGCGCCAGCAGGCGACAGCAAGAGACCCAGTACTTC. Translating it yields CASRRQQETQYF. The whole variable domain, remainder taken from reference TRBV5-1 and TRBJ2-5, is KAGVTQTPRYLIKTRGQQVTLSCSPISGHRSVSWYQQTPGQGLQFLFEYFSETQRNKGNFPGRFSGRQFSNSRSEMNVSTLELGDSALYLCASRRQQETQYFGPGTRLLVL.

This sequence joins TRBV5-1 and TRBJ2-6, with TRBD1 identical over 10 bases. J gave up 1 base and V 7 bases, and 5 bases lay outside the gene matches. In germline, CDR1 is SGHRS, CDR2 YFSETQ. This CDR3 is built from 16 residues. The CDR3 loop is CASQDRGRSGANVLTF. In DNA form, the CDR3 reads TGCGCCAGCCAGGACAGGGGGAGGTCTGGGGCCAACGTCCTGACTTTC.

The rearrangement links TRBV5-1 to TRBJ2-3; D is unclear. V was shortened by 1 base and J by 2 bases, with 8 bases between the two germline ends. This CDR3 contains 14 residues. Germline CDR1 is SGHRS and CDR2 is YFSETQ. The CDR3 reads CASSLQHDTDTQYF. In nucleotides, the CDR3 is TGCGCCAGCAGCTTGCAGCACGACACAGATACGCAGTATTTT.

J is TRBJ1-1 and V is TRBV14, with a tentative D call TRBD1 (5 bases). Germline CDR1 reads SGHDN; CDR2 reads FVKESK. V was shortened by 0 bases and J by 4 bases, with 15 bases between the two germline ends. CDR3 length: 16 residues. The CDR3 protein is CASSQDGGSRVTEAFF. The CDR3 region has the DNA TGTGCCAGCAGCCAAGACGGGGGAAGCAGGGTCACTGAAGCTTTCTTT.

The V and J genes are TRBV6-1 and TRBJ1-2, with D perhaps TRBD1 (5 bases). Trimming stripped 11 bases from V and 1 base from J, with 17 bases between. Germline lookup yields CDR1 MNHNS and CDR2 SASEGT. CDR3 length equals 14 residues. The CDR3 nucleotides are TGTGCCTCCCGGGCCGGGACGGGTAACTATGGCTACACCTTC. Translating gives CASRAGTGNYGYTF.

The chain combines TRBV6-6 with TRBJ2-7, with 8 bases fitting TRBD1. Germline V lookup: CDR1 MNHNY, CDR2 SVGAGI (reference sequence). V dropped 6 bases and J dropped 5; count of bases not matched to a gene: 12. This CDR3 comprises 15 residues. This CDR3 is CASSPNPGQAHEQYF. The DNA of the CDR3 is TGTGCCAGCAGCCCCAACCCGGGACAGGCTCACGAGCAGTACTTC.

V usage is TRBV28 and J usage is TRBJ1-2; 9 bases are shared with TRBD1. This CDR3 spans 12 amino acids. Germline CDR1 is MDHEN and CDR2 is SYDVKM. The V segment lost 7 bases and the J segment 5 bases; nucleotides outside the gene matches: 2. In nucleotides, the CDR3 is TGTGCCAGCATTGACAGGGGGTATGGCTACACCTTC. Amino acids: CASIDRGYGYTF.